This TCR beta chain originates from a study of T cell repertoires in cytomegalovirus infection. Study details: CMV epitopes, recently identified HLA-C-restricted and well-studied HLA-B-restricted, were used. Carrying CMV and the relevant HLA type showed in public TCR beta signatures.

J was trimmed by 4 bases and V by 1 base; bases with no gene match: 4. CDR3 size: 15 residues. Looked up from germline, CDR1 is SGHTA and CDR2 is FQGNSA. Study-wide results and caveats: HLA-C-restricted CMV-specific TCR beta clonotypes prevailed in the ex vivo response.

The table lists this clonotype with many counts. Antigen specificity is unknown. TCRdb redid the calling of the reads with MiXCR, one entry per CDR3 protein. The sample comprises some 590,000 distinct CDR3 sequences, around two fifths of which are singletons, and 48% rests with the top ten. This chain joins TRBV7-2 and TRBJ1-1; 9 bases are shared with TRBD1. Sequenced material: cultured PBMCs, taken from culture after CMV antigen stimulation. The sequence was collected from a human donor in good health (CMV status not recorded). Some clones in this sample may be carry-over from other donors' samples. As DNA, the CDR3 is TGTGCCAGCAGCTTAGTCGGGACAGGGATCACTGAAGCTTTCTTT. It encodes CASSLVGTGITEAFF.